This T cell receptor (beta chain) was recorded in a study of cytomegalovirus exposure and HLA in healthy donors. Looked up from germline, CDR1 is MDHEN and CDR2 is SYDVKM. CDR3 length equals 15 residues. Losses at the gene ends were 7 bases for V and 1 base for J; bases not matched to a gene: 8. The PCR employed 60 Vbeta primers together with 13 Jbeta primers. Original processing notes: Unique TCR beta chains totaled some 88 million in a later count, with roughly 11 million of them shared. TCRdb keeps only in-frame clones here, not all; method: immunoSEQ multiplex PCR. V, J and clone size were drawn from that table, and D and trimming were deduced from the DNA. The data hold 150,000 to 200,000 clones, with under 80% observed a single time.

The sample taken for sequencing was PBMCs. The genes are TRBV28 and TRBJ2-3, with 7 positions matching TRBD1. This receptor was identified in a female donor in good health and CMV-seronegative. This CDR3 is CASIRRGRGTDTQYF. The CDR3, as DNA: TGTGCCAGCATCCGTAGGGGGCGTGGCACAGATACGCAGTATTTT.